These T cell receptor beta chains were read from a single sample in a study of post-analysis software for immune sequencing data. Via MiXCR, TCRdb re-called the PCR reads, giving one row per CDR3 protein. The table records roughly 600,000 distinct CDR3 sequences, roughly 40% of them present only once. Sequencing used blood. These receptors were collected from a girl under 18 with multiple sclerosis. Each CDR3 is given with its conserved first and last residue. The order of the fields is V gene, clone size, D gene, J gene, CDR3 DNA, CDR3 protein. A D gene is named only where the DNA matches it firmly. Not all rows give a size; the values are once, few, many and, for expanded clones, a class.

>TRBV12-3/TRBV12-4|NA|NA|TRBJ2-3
TGTGCCAGCAGGGGCGGAACTAGCACAGATACGCAGTATTTT
CASRGGTSTDTQYF
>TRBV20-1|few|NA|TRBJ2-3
TGCAGTGCTAGAGCCGGGAGCCCCACAGATACGCAGTATTTT
CSARAGSPTDTQYF
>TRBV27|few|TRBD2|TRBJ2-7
TGTGCCAGCAGTTTCCCGTCGGGGGGGGAGCAGTACTTC
CASSFPSGGEQYF
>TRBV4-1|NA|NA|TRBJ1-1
TGCGCCAGCAGCCTTCAATCCTACAGGAACACTGAAGCTTTCTTT
CASSLQSYRNTEAFF
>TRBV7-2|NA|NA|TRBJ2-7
TGTGCCAGCAGCCTACAGTCCGAGCAGTACTTC
CASSLQSEQYF
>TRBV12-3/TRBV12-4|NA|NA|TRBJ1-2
TGTGCCAGCAGTTTAGCGCCAAGGCAGGGCTACACCTTC
CASSLAPRQGYTF
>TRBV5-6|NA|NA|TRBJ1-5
TGTGCCAGCAGCCACCGCGGACTTCATCAGCCCCAGCATTTT
CASSHRGLHQPQHF
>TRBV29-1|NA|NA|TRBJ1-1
TGCAGCGTTGAAGCGGTGATTCTGACTGAAGCTTTCTTT
CSVEAVILTEAFF
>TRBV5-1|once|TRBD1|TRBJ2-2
TGCGCCAGCAGCTATGGACAGGTCACCGGGGAGCTGTTTTTT
CASSYGQVTGELFF
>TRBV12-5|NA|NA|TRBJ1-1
TGTGCTAGTGGTTTAGGGGGGCTGAACACTGAAGCTTTCTTT
CASGLGGLNTEAFF
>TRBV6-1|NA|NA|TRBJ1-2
TGTGCCAGCAGCCGACAGTTACACTATGGCTACACCTTC
CASSRQLHYGYTF
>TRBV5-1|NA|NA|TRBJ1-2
TGCGCCAGCAGCTTGACGGACAGCTCTAACTATGGCTACACCTTC
CASSLTDSSNYGYTF
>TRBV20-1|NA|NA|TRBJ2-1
TGCAGGGCACGAGGGGGTGGATACAATGAGCAGTTCTTC
CRARGGGYNEQFF
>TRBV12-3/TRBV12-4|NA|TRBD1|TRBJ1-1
TGTGCCAGCAGTCTTCCGGACAGGGGACGGGACACTGAAGCTTTCTTT
CASSLPDRGRDTEAFF
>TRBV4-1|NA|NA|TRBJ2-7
TGCGCCAGCAGCCGCGGACGGGCGGGGACTTCCTACGAGCAGTACTTC
CASSRGRAGTSYEQYF
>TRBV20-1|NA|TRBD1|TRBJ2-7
TGCAGTGCTCAACAGGGGGCGAGAGGCGAGCAGTACTTC
CSAQQGARGEQYF
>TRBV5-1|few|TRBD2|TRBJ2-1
TGCGCCAGCAGCCTAGGGACTAGCGGGGCTTCCTACAATGAGCAGTTCTTC
CASSLGTSGASYNEQFF
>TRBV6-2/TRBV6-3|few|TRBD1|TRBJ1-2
TGTGCCAGCAGTTTCGACAGGGTCTCGGGCTACACCTTC
CASSFDRVSGYTF
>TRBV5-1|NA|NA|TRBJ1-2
TGCGCCAGCAGCTCTCGACAGCGTAACTATGGCTACACCTTC
CASSSRQRNYGYTF
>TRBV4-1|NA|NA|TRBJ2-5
TGCGCCAGCAGCCTTGGACAGTCCACGCAAGAGACCCAGTACTTC
CASSLGQSTQETQYF
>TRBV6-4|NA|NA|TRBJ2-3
TGTGCCAGCAGTGAGTCGTCAGCACTGATAGATACGCAGTATTTT
CASSESSALIDTQYF
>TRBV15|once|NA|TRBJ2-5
TGTGCCACCAGGACCCTTGCAGGCCAAGAGACCCAGTACTTC
CATRTLAGQETQYF
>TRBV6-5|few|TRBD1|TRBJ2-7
TGTGCCAGCAGTCGTTTCGGGACAGGGGGCCGGGAGCAGTACTTC
CASSRFGTGGREQYF
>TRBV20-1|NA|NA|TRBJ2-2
TGCAGTGCTAGGCCCGTGGGGCGAGGCACCGGGGAGCTGTTTTTT
CSARPVGRGTGELFF
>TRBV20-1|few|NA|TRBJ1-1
TGCAGTGCTAGAGTACCGGAGGGGAACACTGAAGCTTTCTTT
CSARVPEGNTEAFF
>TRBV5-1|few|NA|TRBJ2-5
TGCGCCAGCAGCTTGAAGGTGGGGGAGACCCAGTACTTC
CASSLKVGETQYF
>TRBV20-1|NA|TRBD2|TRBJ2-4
TGCAGTGCCAGCCGGGGGAGCGGGAGAAACATTCAGTACTTC
CSASRGSGRNIQYF
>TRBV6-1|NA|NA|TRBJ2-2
TGTGCCAGCAGCACGGGCACACCACGGGAGAAATTCGGGGAGCTGTTTTTT
CASSTGTPREKFGELFF
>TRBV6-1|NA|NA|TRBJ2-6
TGTGCCAGCGAACTTAACAGGGCTGGGGCCAACGTCCTGACTTTC
CASELNRAGANVLTF
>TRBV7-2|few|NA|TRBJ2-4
TGTGCCAGCAGCTTATTTGGCCGGGAGCAGTACTTC
CASSLFGREQYF
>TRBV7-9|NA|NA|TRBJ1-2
TGTGCCAGCAGCTTAGAGGCAGGTCATAATTATGGCTACACCTTC
CASSLEAGHNYGYTF
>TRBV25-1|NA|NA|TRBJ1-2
TGTGCCAGCAGTAACCGGGGGGACGGCCACTACTATGGCTACACCTTC
CASSNRGDGHYYGYTF
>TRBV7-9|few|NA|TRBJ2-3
TGTGCCAGCAGCCTTTCATTCACGGAATCTACGCAGTATTTT
CASSLSFTESTQYF
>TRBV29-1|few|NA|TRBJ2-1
TGCAGCGTTGAAGTCACCAGCACCGGTTTCGATGAGCAGTTCTTC
CSVEVTSTGFDEQFF
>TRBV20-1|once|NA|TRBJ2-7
TGCAGTGCTAGAGGCCAGGAGCGGGTTGAATACTACGAGCAGTACTTC
CSARGQERVEYYEQYF
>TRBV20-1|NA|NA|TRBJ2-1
TGCAGTGCTATCATCCTCAATGAGCAGTTCTTC
CSAIILNEQFF
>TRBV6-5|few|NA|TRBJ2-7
TGTGCCAGCAGCCCCTGGCGGGCTCCCTACGAGCAGTACTTC
CASSPWRAPYEQYF
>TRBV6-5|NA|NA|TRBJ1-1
TGTGCCAGCAGTACGGGAGGGGCCTGGGCTTTCTTT
CASSTGGAWAFF
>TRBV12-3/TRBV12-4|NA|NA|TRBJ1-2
TGTGCCAGCACTCCCTCTCGCAGGTCCCTGGGTGCCTATGGCTACACCTTC
CASTPSRRSLGAYGYTF
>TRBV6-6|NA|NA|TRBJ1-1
TGTGCCAACAGGTGGACTGATACTGAAGCTTTCTTT
CANRWTDTEAFF
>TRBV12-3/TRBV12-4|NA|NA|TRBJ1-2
TGTGCCAGCAGTTTAGGGACGGCAGACTATGGCTACACCTTC
CASSLGTADYGYTF
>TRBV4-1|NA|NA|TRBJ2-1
TGCGCCAGCAGCCCCAAGAGCAGCTGGGGTGAGCAGTTCTTC
CASSPKSSWGEQFF
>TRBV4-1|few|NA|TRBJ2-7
TGCGCCAGCACCCACCCGGCACTGACCGGAGCTAGCAAGCAGTACTTC
CASTHPALTGASKQYF